The sample holds a few counts of the clone carrying this T cell receptor beta chain. These data originate in a study of blood T cells in healthy people across ages. The second PCR ran roughly 6 to 11 cycles with a sample-barcoded 5' primer and J-beta primers. Every cDNA was tagged by a template-switch adaptor with 12 random nucleotides. MiXCR, applied by TCRdb to the 5' RACE reads, yields one record per CDR3 protein. The data show roughly 2 million distinct CDR3 sequences, around half seen once. CDR3 length equals 14 residues. Germline loops: CDR1 MNHEY, CDR2 SVGAGI. The V gene end was trimmed by 6 bases and the J gene end by 2 bases; junction bases not matched to a gene: 6.

This sequence originates from a woman between 35 and 50 years old in good health. Sequenced sample: blood. The V and J genes are TRBV6-5 and TRBJ2-7, with TRBD1 identical over 8 bases. CDR3 DNA: TGTGCCAGCAGAAGGACAGGGCGAACCTACGAGCAGTACTTC. It codes for CASRRTGRTYEQYF.